This TCR beta chain appears in the sequencing data of a study of T-cell reconstitution after alpha-beta-depleted transplantation in children. Researchers prepared the TCRbeta library using unique molecular identifiers, the study reports. A single record per CDR3 protein comes from TCRdb applying MiXCR to the PCR reads. The sample gives approximately 500,000 distinct CDR3 sequences, 10% of which show up once; around 2.2% is in the top ten. General study points: At one year after transplant, newly produced T cells mostly accounted for T-cell counts and diversity. Surviving recipient T cells and thymic progenitors produced the high day-60 TCRbeta diversity seen in some patients. Two months or so post-transplant, alpha-beta T cells reportedly derived from several hundred expanded graft clones.

This clonotype was counted only a few times. Its antigen is not identified. V was cut by 0 bases and J by 1 base, with 13 bases left in between. This CDR3 region has 16 residues. Germline lookup yields CDR1 SGDLS and CDR2 YYNGEE. This receptor was obtained from a child aged 2 to 10 with inherited bone marrow failure, due to receive a stem cell transplant. The chain is built from TRBV9 and TRBJ1-2; D is unclear. This specimen consisted of PBMCs, obtained before TCRalphabeta/CD19-depleted stem cell transplant. In DNA form, the CDR3 reads TGTGCCAGCAGCGTAGGTGGAGGGAGTGGTAACTATGGCTACACCTTC. Translated: CASSVGGGSGNYGYTF.